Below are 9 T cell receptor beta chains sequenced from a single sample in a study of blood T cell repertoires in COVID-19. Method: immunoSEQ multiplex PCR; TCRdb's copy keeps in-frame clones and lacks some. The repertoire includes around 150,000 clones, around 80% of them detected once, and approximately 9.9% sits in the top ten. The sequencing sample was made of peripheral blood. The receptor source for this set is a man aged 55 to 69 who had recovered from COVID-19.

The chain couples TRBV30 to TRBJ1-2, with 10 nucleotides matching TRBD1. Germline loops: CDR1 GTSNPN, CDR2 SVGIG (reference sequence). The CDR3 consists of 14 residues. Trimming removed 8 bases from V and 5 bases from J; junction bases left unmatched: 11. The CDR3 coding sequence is TGTGCCGCCTCTCCCGGGACAGGGGTTTATGGCTACACCTTC. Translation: CAASPGTGVYGYTF.

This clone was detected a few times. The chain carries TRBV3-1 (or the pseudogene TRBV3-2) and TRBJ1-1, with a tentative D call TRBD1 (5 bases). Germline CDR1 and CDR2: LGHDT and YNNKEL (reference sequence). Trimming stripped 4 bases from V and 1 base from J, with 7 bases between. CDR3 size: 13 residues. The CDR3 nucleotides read TGTGCCAGCAGCCGGGGCCGGAACACTGAAGCTTTCTTT. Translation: CASSRGRNTEAFF.

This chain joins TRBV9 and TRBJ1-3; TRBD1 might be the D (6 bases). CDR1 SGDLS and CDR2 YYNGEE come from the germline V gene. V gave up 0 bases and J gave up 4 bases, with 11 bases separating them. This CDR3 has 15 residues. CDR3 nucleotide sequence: TGTGCCAGCAGCGTAGCGGGGGGCCTCGGAAACACCATATATTTT. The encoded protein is CASSVAGGLGNTIYF.

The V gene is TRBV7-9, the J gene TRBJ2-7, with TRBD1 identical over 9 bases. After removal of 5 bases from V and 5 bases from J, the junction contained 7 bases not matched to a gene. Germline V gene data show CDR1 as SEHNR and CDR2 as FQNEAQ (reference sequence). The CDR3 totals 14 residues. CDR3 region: CASSLTGGFDEQYF. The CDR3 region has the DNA TGTGCCAGCAGCCTCACAGGGGGCTTCGACGAGCAGTACTTC.

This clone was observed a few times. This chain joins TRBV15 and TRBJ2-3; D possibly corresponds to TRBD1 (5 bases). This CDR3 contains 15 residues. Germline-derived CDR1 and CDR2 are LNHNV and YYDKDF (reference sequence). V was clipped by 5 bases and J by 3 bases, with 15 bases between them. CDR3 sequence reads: CATSGANGRTDTQYF. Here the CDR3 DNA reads TGTGCCACCAGCGGGGCGAACGGTAGGACAGATACGCAGTATTTT.

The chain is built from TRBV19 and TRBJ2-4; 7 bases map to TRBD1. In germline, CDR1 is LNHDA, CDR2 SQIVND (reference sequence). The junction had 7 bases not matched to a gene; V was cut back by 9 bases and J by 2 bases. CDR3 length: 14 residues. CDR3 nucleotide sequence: TGTGCCAGCCGGGACAGTGGGTCCAAAAACATTCAGTACTTC. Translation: CASRDSGSKNIQYF.

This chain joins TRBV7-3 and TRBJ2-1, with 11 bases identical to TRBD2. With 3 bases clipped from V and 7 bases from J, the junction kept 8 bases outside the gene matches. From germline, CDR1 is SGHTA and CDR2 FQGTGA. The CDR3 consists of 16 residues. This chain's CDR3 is CASSFRPSGGLNEQFF. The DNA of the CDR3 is TGTGCCAGCAGCTTTCGACCTAGCGGGGGGTTGAATGAGCAGTTCTTC.

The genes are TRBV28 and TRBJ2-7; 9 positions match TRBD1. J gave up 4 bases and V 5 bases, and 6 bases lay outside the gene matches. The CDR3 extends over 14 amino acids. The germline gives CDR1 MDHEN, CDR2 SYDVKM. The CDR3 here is CASSTPGQGYEQYF. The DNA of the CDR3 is TGTGCCAGCAGTACGCCGGGACAGGGATACGAGCAGTACTTC.

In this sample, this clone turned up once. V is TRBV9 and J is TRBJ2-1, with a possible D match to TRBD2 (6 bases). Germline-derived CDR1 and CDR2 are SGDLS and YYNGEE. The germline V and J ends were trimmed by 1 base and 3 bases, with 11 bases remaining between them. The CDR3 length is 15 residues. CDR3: CASSVSGGFYNEQFF. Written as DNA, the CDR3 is TGTGCCAGCAGCGTAAGTGGGGGGTTCTACAATGAGCAGTTCTTC.